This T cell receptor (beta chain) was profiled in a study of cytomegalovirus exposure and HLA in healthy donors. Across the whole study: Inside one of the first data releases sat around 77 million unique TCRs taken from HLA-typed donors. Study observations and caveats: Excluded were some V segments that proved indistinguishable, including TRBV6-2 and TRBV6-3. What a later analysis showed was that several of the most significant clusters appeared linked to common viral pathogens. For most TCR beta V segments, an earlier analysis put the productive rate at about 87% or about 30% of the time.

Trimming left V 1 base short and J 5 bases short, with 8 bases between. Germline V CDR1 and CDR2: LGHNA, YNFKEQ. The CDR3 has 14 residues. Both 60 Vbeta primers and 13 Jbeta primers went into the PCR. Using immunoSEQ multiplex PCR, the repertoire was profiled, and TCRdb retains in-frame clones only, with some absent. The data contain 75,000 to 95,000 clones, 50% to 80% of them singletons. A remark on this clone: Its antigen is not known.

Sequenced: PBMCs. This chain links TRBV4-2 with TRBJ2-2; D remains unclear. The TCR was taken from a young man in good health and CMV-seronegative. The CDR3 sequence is CASSQVLETGELFF. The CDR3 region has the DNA TGTGCCAGCAGCCAAGTGCTGGAGACCGGGGAGCTGTTTTTT.